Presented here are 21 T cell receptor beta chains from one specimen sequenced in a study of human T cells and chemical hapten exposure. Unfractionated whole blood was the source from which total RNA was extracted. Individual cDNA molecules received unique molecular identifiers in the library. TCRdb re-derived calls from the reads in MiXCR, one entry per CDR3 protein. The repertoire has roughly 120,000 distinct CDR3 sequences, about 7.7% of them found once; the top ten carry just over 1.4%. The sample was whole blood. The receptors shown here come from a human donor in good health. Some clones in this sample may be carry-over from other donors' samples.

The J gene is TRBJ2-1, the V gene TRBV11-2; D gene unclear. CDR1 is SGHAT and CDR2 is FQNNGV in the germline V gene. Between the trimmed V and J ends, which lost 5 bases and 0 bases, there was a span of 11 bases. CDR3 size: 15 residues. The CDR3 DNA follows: TGTGCCAGCAGCGATGCACGGATCTCCTACAATGAGCAGTTCTTC. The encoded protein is CASSDARISYNEQFF.

For the CDR3, the DNA is TGCGCCAGCAGTGCCGCAGGTTTGGGACAAGAGACCCAGTACTTC. Its protein is CASSAAGLGQETQYF. The chain uses TRBV10-1 and TRBJ2-5; D is unclear. Germline V gene lookup returns CDR1 WNHNN and CDR2 SYGVQD (reference sequence). Trimming stripped 4 bases from V and 2 bases from J, with 14 bases between. The CDR3 has 15 amino acids.

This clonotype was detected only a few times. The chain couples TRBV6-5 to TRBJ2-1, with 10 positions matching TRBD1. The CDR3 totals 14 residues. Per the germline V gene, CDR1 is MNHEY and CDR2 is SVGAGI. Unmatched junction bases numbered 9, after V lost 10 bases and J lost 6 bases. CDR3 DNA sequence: TGTGCCATTCGGGACAGGGGAAGGGGCAATGAGCAGTTCTTC. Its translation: CAIRDRGRGNEQFF.

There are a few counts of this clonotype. CDR3 nucleotide sequence: TGCGCCAGCAGCCAAGATGGCGGTTCCTACGAGCAGTACTTC. Its protein product is CASSQDGGSYEQYF. The chain has TRBV4-3 and TRBJ2-7; D is uncertain. Germline V gives CDR1 LGHNA, CDR2 YSLEER. The CDR3 is 14 residues long. Trimming cost V 0 bases and J 1 base, with 7 bases left between them.

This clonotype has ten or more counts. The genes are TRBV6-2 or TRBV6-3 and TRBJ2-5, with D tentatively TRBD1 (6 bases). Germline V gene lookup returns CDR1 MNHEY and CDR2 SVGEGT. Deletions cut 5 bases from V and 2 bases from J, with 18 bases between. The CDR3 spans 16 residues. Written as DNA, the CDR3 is TGTGCCAGCAGTCCCAGACTGACAGGACTTCAAGAGACCCAGTACTTC. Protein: CASSPRLTGLQETQYF.

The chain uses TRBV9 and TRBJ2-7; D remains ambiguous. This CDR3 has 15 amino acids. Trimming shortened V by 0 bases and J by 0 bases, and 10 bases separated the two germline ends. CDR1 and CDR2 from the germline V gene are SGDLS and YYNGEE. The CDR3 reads CASSVAIESSYEQYF. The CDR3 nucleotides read TGTGCCAGCAGCGTAGCCATAGAAAGCTCCTACGAGCAGTACTTC.

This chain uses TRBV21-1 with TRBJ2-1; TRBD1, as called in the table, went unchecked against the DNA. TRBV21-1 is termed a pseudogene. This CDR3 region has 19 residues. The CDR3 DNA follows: TGTGCCAGCAGCTACCGGACAGGGGGCGGACCAAAGGCCTCCAATGAGCAGTTCTTC. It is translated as CASSYRTGGGPKASNEQFF.

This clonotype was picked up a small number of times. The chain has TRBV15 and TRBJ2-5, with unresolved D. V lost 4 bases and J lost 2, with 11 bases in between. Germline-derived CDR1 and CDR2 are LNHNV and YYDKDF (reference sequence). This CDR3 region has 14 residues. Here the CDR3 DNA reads TGTGCCACCAGCATTGGTACATCGCAAGAGACCCAGTACTTC. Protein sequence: CATSIGTSQETQYF.

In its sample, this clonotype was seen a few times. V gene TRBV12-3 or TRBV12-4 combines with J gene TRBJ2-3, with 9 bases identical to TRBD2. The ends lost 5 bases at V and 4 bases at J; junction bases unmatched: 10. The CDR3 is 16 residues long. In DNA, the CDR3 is TGTGCCAGCAGTCCCCCCTTAGCGGGAGTTTCAGATACGCAGTATTTT. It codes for CASSPPLAGVSDTQYF.

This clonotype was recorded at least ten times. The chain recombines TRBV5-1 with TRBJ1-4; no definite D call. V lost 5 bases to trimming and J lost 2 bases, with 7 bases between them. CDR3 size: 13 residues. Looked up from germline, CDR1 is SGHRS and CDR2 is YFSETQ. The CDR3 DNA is TGCGCCAGCAGTGAAGGGACTAATGAAAAACTGTTTTTT. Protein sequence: CASSEGTNEKLFF.

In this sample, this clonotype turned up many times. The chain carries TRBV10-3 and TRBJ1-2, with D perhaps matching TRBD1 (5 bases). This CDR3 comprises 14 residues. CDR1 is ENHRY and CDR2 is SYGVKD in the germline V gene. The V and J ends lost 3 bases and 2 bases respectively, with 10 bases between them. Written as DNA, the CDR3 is TGTGCCATCAGTGAAACAGGACTGAACTATGGCTACACCTTC. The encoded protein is CAISETGLNYGYTF.

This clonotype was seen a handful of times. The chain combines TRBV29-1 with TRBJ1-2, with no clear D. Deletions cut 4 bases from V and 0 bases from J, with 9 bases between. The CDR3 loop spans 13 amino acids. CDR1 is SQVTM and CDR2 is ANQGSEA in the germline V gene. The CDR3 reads CSVAAAANYGYTF. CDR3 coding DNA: TGCAGCGTTGCGGCGGCAGCTAACTATGGCTACACCTTC.

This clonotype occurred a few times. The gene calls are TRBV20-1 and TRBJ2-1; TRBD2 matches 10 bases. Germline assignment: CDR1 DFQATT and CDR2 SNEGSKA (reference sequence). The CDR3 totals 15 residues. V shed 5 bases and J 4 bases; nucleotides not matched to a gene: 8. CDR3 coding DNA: TGCAGTGCTCCTCCCGGGACTAGCGCATACAATGAGCAGTTCTTC. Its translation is CSAPPGTSAYNEQFF.

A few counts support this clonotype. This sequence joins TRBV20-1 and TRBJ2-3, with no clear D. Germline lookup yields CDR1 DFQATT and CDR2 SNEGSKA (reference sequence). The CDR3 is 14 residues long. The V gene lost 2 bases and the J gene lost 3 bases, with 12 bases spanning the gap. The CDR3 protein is CSARSPGATDTQYF. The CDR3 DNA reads TGCAGTGCTAGATCCCCGGGTGCGACAGATACGCAGTATTTT.

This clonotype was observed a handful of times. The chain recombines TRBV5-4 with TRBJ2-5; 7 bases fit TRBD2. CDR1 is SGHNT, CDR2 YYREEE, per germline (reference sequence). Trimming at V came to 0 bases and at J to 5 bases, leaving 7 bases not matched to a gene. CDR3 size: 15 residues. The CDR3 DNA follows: TGTGCCAGCAGCTTGGTATTGGGGGGGATGGAGACCCAGTACTTC. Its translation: CASSLVLGGMETQYF.

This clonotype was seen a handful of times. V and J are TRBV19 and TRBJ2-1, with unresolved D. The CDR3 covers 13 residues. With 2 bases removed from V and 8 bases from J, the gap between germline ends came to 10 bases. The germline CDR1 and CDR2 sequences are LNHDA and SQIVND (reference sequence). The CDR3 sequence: CASSIRVEDEQFF. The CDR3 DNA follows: TGTGCCAGTAGTATACGGGTTGAGGATGAGCAGTTCTTC.

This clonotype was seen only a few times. CDR3 residues: CASSQTVGETQYF. The CDR3, as DNA: TGCGCCAGCAGCCAAACAGTCGGGGAGACCCAGTACTTC. The chain couples TRBV5-1 to TRBJ2-5; D not certain. Trimming removed 4 bases at V and 5 bases at J, with 12 bases between. Germline V lookup: CDR1 SGHRS, CDR2 YFSETQ. The CDR3 length is 13 residues.

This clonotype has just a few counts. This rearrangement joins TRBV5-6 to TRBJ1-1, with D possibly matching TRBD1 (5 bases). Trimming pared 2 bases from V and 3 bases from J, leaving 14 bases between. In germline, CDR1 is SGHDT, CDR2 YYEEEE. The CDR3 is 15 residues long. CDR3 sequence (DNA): TGTGCCAGCAGCTTTCGCAGGGTTGGACACACTGAAGCTTTCTTT. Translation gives CASSFRRVGHTEAFF.

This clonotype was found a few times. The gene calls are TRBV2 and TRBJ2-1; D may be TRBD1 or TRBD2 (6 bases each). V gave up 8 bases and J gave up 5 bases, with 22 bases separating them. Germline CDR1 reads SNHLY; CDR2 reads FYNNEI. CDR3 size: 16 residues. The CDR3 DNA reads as TGTGCCAGCCTCGAAAAGGGGGGTTTCTTAAACAATGAGCAGTTCTTC. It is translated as CASLEKGGFLNNEQFF. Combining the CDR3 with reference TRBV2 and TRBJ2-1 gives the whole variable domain EPEVTQTPSHQVTQMGQEVILRCVPISNHLYFYWYRQILGQKVEFLVSFYNNEISEKSEIFDDQFSVERPDGSNFTLKIRSTKLEDSAMYFCASLEKGGFLNNEQFFGPGTRLTVL.

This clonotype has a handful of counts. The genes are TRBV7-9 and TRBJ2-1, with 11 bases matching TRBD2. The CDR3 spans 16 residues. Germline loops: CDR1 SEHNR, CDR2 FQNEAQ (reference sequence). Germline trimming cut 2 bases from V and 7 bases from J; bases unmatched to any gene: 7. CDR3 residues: CASSLNLLAGGNEQFF. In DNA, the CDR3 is TGTGCCAGCAGCTTAAATCTGCTAGCGGGGGGTAATGAGCAGTTCTTC.

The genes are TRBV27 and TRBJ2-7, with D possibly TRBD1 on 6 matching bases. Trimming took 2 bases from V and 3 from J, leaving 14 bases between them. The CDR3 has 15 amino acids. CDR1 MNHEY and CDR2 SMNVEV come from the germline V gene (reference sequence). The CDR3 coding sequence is TGTGCCAGCAGTTTAGAAACAGGGACCCGCTACGAGCAGTACTTC. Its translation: CASSLETGTRYEQYF.